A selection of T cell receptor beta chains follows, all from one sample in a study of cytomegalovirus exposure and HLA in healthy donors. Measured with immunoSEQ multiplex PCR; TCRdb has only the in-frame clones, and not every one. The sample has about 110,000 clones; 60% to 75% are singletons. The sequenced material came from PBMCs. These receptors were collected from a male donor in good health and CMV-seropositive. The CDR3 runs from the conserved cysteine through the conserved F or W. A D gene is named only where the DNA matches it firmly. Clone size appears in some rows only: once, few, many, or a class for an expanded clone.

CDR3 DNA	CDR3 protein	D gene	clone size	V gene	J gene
TGTGCCAGCAGCCCGGGACAGTTAAACACTGAAGCTTTCTTT	CASSPGQLNTEAFF	TRBD1	NA	TRBV6-6	TRBJ1-1
TGTGCCAGCAGCTTGAGTCTGACAGGGGTCGGGGAGACCCAGTACTTC	CASSLSLTGVGETQYF	TRBD1	NA	TRBV11-2	TRBJ2-5
TGTGCCAGCCGACCCCAGGGTCGTACAGATACGCAGTATTTT	CASRPQGRTDTQYF	NA	NA	TRBV19	TRBJ2-3
TGCGCCAGCAGCTCGACCGGACTAGCGGGGACGGGCGAGACCCAGTACTTC	CASSSTGLAGTGETQYF	TRBD2	few	TRBV5-1	TRBJ2-5
TGCGCCAGCAGCTTCCAAGTTACACCTAGCGGGAGATATAGTGAGCAGTTCTTC	CASSFQVTPSGRYSEQFF	TRBD2	once	TRBV5-1	TRBJ2-1
TGTGCCAGTACAGGGGAGGGCCTAGGGCCCCAGCATTTT	CASTGEGLGPQHF	NA	NA	TRBV19	TRBJ1-5
TGTGCCAGCAGTTTACACAGGGATTTCACTGAAGCTTTCTTT	CASSLHRDFTEAFF	NA	NA	TRBV6-5	TRBJ1-1
TGTGCCAGCAGCTCGGGACTCGACGGGGTCAATGAGCAGTTCTTC	CASSSGLDGVNEQFF	NA	NA	TRBV7-3	TRBJ2-1
TGCGCCAGCAGCCAAGAGAGGCTAGCGGGCAATGAGCAGTTCTTC	CASSQERLAGNEQFF	TRBD2	NA	TRBV4-3	TRBJ2-1
TGTGCCAGCAGCTTTACGGGATCCCCCGACGCAGATACGCAGTATTTT	CASSFTGSPDADTQYF	NA	NA	TRBV7-9	TRBJ2-3
TGTGCCAGCTCACCAAGGGGCATTGAAGCTTTCTTT	CASSPRGIEAFF	NA	few	TRBV18	TRBJ1-1
TGTGCCAGCAGTCGGACTAGCGCGTACACTAGCACAGATACGCAGTATTTT	CASSRTSAYTSTDTQYF	TRBD2	NA	TRBV5-8	TRBJ2-3
TGCAGCGTTGAAGGGGTACTAGCGGGCACAGATACGCAGTATTTT	CSVEGVLAGTDTQYF	TRBD2	few	TRBV29-1	TRBJ2-3
TGTGCCAGCAGCTTCGGACTAGCGGTAACCTACGAGCAGTACTTC	CASSFGLAVTYEQYF	TRBD2	NA	TRBV5-6	TRBJ2-7
TGTGCCACGCAGGGGGCGGAGGAAAAACTGTTTTTT	CATQGAEEKLFF	TRBD1	NA	TRBV10-3	TRBJ1-4
TGTGCCATCAGTGAGGATAGCTTGGAGACCCAGTACTTC	CAISEDSLETQYF	NA	once	TRBV10-3	TRBJ2-5
TGTGCCAGCAGCTTAGGATTCGGACTAGCCTCCTACAATGAGCAGTTCTTC	CASSLGFGLASYNEQFF	TRBD2	few	TRBV7-2	TRBJ2-1
TGTGCCAGCAGTTTAGTAGCCACCGACAGGGGCCGCGAGCAGTACTTC	CASSLVATDRGREQYF	TRBD1	NA	TRBV28	TRBJ2-7
TGTGCCAGCACAGTCGGCCAGCGGAGCCTTCAAGAGACCCAGTACTTC	CASTVGQRSLQETQYF	NA	NA	TRBV2	TRBJ2-5
TGTGCCTGGTCTAGAGGGCAGAGCACAGATACGCAGTATTTT	CAWSRGQSTDTQYF	NA	few	TRBV30	TRBJ2-3
TGCGCCAGCAGCTTCTTAACTAGCGGAGGGATAGAGCAGTTCTTC	CASSFLTSGGIEQFF	TRBD2	NA	TRBV5-1	TRBJ2-1
TGTGCCAGCAGCCAGCAGGGACTAGCTAGCACAGATACGCAGTATTTT	CASSQQGLASTDTQYF	TRBD2	NA	TRBV4-2	TRBJ2-3
TGTGCCAGCAGCTGGGGGGGGAGGACAGCAGGCTCTGGAAACACCATATATTTT	CASSWGGRTAGSGNTIYF	NA	NA	TRBV7-8	TRBJ1-3
TGTGCCAGCTCATCCGACAGGCCGAACGAGCAGTACTTC	CASSSDRPNEQYF	NA	NA	TRBV18	TRBJ2-7
TGTGCCAGCAGCGTAGGAGGTAGCGGATACAATGAGCAGTTCTTC	CASSVGGSGYNEQFF	NA	NA	TRBV9	TRBJ2-1
TGCGCCAGCCAGGGACAGGGGGCTCCCGAGGATGAGCAGTTCTTC	CASQGQGAPEDEQFF	TRBD1	NA	TRBV5-1	TRBJ2-1
TGTGCCAGCAGACCCCGGGGACAGGGGAACACTGAAGCTTTCTTT	CASRPRGQGNTEAFF	TRBD1	once	TRBV6-5	TRBJ1-1
TGTGCCAGTAGTATTGGGACAGACCAAGACTCCTATGGCTACACCTTC	CASSIGTDQDSYGYTF	TRBD1	NA	TRBV19	TRBJ1-2
TGTGCCAGCAGTCCGACAGGGAGAAATCAGCCCCAGCATTTT	CASSPTGRNQPQHF	TRBD1	NA	TRBV6-5	TRBJ1-5
TGTGCCTGGACCCCGGACAGTCTGGGAAACACCATATATTTT	CAWTPDSLGNTIYF	NA	NA	TRBV30	TRBJ1-3
TGTGCCAGCAGTGGGAGTAATACCTATGGCTACACCTTC	CASSGSNTYGYTF	NA	NA	TRBV28	TRBJ1-2
TGTGCCAGTAGTATTCCCGTCCGGACCCAGCCCCGGGAAGATAGCAATCAGCCCCAGCATTTT	CASSIPVRTQPREDSNQPQHF	NA	NA	TRBV19	TRBJ1-5
TGTGCCAGCAGCGCCAACCGGGACAGGGTCTATGGCTACACCTTC	CASSANRDRVYGYTF	TRBD1	NA	TRBV7-9	TRBJ1-2
TGTGCCAGCAGTGAAGGGTGGGCCACTGAAGCTTTCTTT	CASSEGWATEAFF	NA	NA	TRBV25-1	TRBJ1-1
TGTGCCAGCAGCCACGAGACTAGCGGGGGTCCTAGCACAGATACGCAGTATTTT	CASSHETSGGPSTDTQYF	TRBD2	NA	TRBV4-2	TRBJ2-3
TGTGCCACCAAGACACTTCACCAAGGCTACGAGCAGTACTTC	CATKTLHQGYEQYF	NA	few	TRBV27	TRBJ2-7
TGTGCCAGCAGTCCGACCTTCTGGGTCCTAGGTAATTCACCCCTCCACTTT	CASSPTFWVLGNSPLHF	NA	NA	TRBV28	TRBJ1-6
TGTGCCAGTAGCGGACAGGTTTTCGCTGAAGCTTTCTTT	CASSGQVFAEAFF	TRBD1	NA	TRBV19	TRBJ1-1
TGTGCCAGCTCCTCTCATCCCGGGGGTGGCCCTGAAGCTTTCTTT	CASSSHPGGGPEAFF	NA	once	TRBV18	TRBJ1-1
TGCGCCAGCAGCTCGAGGCCCCAGAACCCTAGAGTGCCAACCTACGAGCAGTACTTC	CASSSRPQNPRVPTYEQYF	NA	NA	TRBV5-1	TRBJ2-7
TGCAGCGCCTGGGACAGGGGCAATCAGCCCCAGCATTTT	CSAWDRGNQPQHF	TRBD1	NA	TRBV29-1	TRBJ1-5
TGTGCCAGCAGCCCCCAGGGCCGAGAGACCCAGTACTTC	CASSPQGRETQYF	NA	NA	TRBV7-3	TRBJ2-5
TGCAGCGTTGGGGGTTCCCCGGGACTGAGCCCCTACGAGCAGTACTTC	CSVGGSPGLSPYEQYF	NA	NA	TRBV29-1	TRBJ2-7
TGTGCCAGCTCACCACTCGTTAGCGGGAGTGGGTACAATGAGCAGTTCTTC	CASSPLVSGSGYNEQFF	TRBD2	NA	TRBV18	TRBJ2-1
TGTGCCAGCAGCGTAGGAGCGGGGGGGCCGAGTTCCTACAATGAGCAGTTCTTC	CASSVGAGGPSSYNEQFF	TRBD2	few	TRBV9	TRBJ2-1
TGTGCCACTAGACGGGTCGGTATGAACACTGAAGCTTTCTTT	CATRRVGMNTEAFF	NA	NA	TRBV2	TRBJ1-1
TGTGCCAGCAGTTACCGGTATGGTAGCAATCAGCCCCAGCATTTT	CASSYRYGSNQPQHF	NA	NA	TRBV6-5	TRBJ1-5
TGCGCCAGCAGCCAAGACAACAGGGACCTAAACTATGGCTACCCCTTC	CASSQDNRDLNYGYPF	NA	few	TRBV4-1	TRBJ1-2
TGCGCCAGCAGCTCGCTAGCGGGGAACACCGGGGAGCTGTTTTTT	CASSSLAGNTGELFF	TRBD2	once	TRBV5-1	TRBJ2-2